These 3 T cell receptor beta chains were all obtained from the same sample, sequenced in a study of vaccination effects on CD4 cells after COVID-19. Profiled with immunoSEQ multiplex PCR; TCRdb holds only in-frame clones, not every one. The data hold fewer than 85,000 clones, with approximately 76% observed a single time. Their specific antigens are unknown. Antigen-specific CD4+ T cell clonotypes were called by their expansion after viral peptide-pool culture in ViraFEST. Having been cultured for roughly 9 days, the cells underwent CD4+ T cell isolation. It was two doses of either the BNT162b2 or mRNA-1273 vaccine that participants received. The sequencing used CD4+ T cells from PBMCs cultured with HCoV-OC43 spike peptides, collected after COVID-19 vaccination. Subset reported: HCoV-OC43 spike overlapping peptide pool stimulation. Source of these receptors: a human donor who received a COVID-19 vaccine.

This chain uses TRBV19 with TRBJ2-3; maybe TRBD2 (6 bases). V lost 7 bases and J lost 1, with 12 bases in between. CDR3 length: 14 residues. CDR1 is LNHDA and CDR2 is SQIVND in the germline V gene (reference sequence). The CDR3 region is CASKVTGGTDTQYF. CDR3 nucleotides: TGTGCCAGTAAAGTAACGGGGGGCACAGATACGCAGTATTTT.

This clone has a handful of counts. This chain's CDR3 is CASSPNSSGNTIYF. The DNA for the CDR3 is TGTGCCAGCTCACCGAATAGCTCTGGAAACACCATATATTTT. The chain links TRBV18 to TRBJ1-3; D is unresolved. The CDR3 is made up of 14 amino acids. Germline assignment: CDR1 KGHSH and CDR2 LQKENI. The V end was cut by 3 bases, the J end by 0 bases, with 6 bases between.

The rearrangement links TRBV4-3 to TRBJ2-3; the D gene is possibly TRBD1 (6 bases). CDR3 length: 16 amino acids. V dropped 0 bases and J dropped 5 bases, with 15 bases sitting between them. The germline V gene encodes CDR1 LGHNA and CDR2 YSLEER. The CDR3 sequence: CASSQDLQGYGDTQYF. The DNA for the CDR3 is TGCGCCAGCAGCCAAGATCTCCAGGGGTATGGAGATACGCAGTATTTT.